These T cell receptor beta chains were read from a single sample in a study of OX40 agonist ivuxolimab in advanced cancers. Sequenced by immunoSEQ multiplex PCR; TCRdb stores in-frame clones only, minus some. In the table there are around 15,000 clones, 77% of which are singletons. Sequences were derived from CD4+ or CD8+ T cells sorted from blood, sampled in a trial of the OX40 agonist ivuxolimab. The source of these receptors is an adult with an advanced solid tumor such as melanoma, head and neck, liver or kidney cancer. CDR3s include the opening cysteine and the closing phenylalanine or tryptophan. D genes are given only for firm matches. The size entry is marked missing in some rows and otherwise reads once, few, many or a size class.

v_call	d_call	clone_size	j_call	cdr3_aa	cdr3_nt
TRBV29-1	TRBD1	NA	TRBJ2-3	CSVSTGWADTQYF	TGCAGCGTGTCGACAGGGTGGGCAGATACGCAGTATTTT
TRBV12-5	TRBD1	once	TRBJ1-6	CASGLGQGFSPLHF	TGTGCTAGTGGTTTGGGACAGGGATTTTCACCCCTCCACTTT
TRBV19	NA	NA	TRBJ2-3	CASSIKGTDTQYF	TGTGCCAGTAGTATAAAAGGGACAGATACGCAGTATTTT
TRBV6-5	NA	NA	TRBJ1-2	CVSSYGQNYGYTF	TGTGTCAGCAGTTACGGGCAGAACTATGGCTACACCTTC
TRBV6-6	NA	NA	TRBJ1-1	CASILGGHTEAFF	TGTGCCAGCATCCTTGGGGGTCACACTGAAGCTTTCTTT
TRBV11-2	TRBD2	NA	TRBJ2-3	CASSWGLGTDTQYF	TGTGCCAGCAGCTGGGGACTAGGCACAGATACGCAGTATTTT
TRBV27	TRBD1	once	TRBJ2-1	CASSFLGQGQQFF	TGTGCCAGCAGTTTCCTCGGACAGGGCCAGCAGTTCTTC
TRBV19	NA	NA	TRBJ1-2	CASSIPGLNYGYTF	TGTGCCAGTAGTATCCCAGGGCTAAACTATGGCTACACCTTC
TRBV10-1	TRBD1	NA	TRBJ2-3	CASSESGQGVDTQYF	TGCGCCAGCAGTGAGTCTGGTCAGGGGGTTGATACGCAGTATTTT
TRBV6-5	NA	NA	TRBJ1-2	CASSYGTGNYGYTF	TGTGCCAGCAGTTACGGGACGGGGAACTATGGCTACACCTTC
TRBV18	NA	NA	TRBJ1-4	CASSPRSRDQAFEKLFF	TGTGCCAGCTCACCACGTAGCCGGGACCAAGCTTTCGAAAAACTGTTTTTT
TRBV5-4	TRBD2	NA	TRBJ2-1	CASSQTSGSPDEQFF	TGTGCCAGCAGCCAAACTAGCGGGAGCCCCGATGAGCAGTTCTTC
TRBV19	NA	once	TRBJ2-7	CASSIPPRSTTYEQYF	TGTGCCAGTAGTATACCCCCCCGATCGACCACCTACGAGCAGTACTTC
TRBV28	TRBD2	NA	TRBJ2-5	CASSPEDSGVRETQYF	TGTGCCAGCTCCCCTGAAGATAGCGGGGTTAGGGAGACCCAGTACTTC
TRBV5-1	TRBD1	NA	TRBJ2-7	CASSLAQGAYEQYF	TGCGCCAGCAGCTTGGCTCAGGGGGCCTACGAGCAGTACTTC
TRBV5-1	NA	NA	TRBJ2-1	CASSLVGGEQFF	TGCGCCAGCAGCTTGGTTGGGGGTGAGCAGTTCTTC
TRBV11-2	NA	NA	TRBJ2-2	CASSLPSGRAGTGELFF	TGTGCCAGCAGCTTACCCTCCGGTCGGGCGGGCACCGGGGAGCTGTTTTTT
TRBV4-1	TRBD1	NA	TRBJ1-1	CASSLGTGFPEAFF	TGCGCCAGCAGCCTGGGGACAGGGTTTCCTGAAGCTTTCTTT
TRBV4-1	TRBD1	NA	TRBJ2-7	CASSPDRGQYEQYF	TGCGCCAGCAGCCCGGACAGGGGGCAATACGAGCAGTACTTC
TRBV19	NA	NA	TRBJ1-5	CASRDRGNQPQHF	TGTGCCAGTCGGGACCGGGGCAATCAGCCCCAGCATTTT
TRBV11-3	TRBD1	NA	TRBJ1-2	CASSLKAGTGGPYYGYTF	TGTGCCAGCAGCTTAAAGGCCGGGACAGGGGGGCCCTACTATGGCTACACCTTC
TRBV9	NA	NA	TRBJ1-1	CASSPADGAATEAFF	TGTGCCAGCAGCCCTGCTGATGGGGCGGCCACTGAAGCTTTCTTT
TRBV9	TRBD2	NA	TRBJ2-7	CASSGEPSGTYEQYF	TGTGCCAGCAGCGGCGAGCCTAGCGGTACCTACGAGCAGTACTTC
TRBV5-1	NA	NA	TRBJ2-1	CASSGFGATYNEQFF	TGCGCCAGCAGCGGCTTTGGGGCCACCTACAATGAGCAGTTCTTC
TRBV6-5	NA	once	TRBJ1-5	CASRSGIQGQPQHF	TGTGCCAGCAGATCCGGGATTCAAGGTCAGCCCCAGCATTTT
TRBV27	NA	NA	TRBJ2-1	CASSLSDGNEQFF	TGTGCCAGCAGCCTCTCGGACGGCAATGAGCAGTTCTTC
TRBV28	NA	NA	TRBJ2-6	CASSLSGFVDGGANVLTF	TGTGCCAGCAGTTTATCGGGTTTTGTGGATGGAGGGGCCAACGTCCTGACTTTC
TRBV15	NA	few	TRBJ1-5	CATHLGHSNQPQHF	TGTGCCACCCATTTGGGGCATAGCAATCAGCCCCAGCATTTT
TRBV11-2	NA	NA	TRBJ1-1	CASSLGAGTEAFF	TGTGCCAGCAGCTTAGGGGCGGGCACTGAAGCTTTCTTT
TRBV19	TRBD2	NA	TRBJ2-3	CASSGTSLVADTQYF	TGTGCCAGTAGTGGGACTAGTTTGGTCGCAGATACGCAGTATTTT
TRBV30	NA	NA	TRBJ2-1	CAWSVRDEQFF	TGTGCCTGGAGTGTCCGGGATGAGCAGTTCTTC
TRBV30	NA	few	TRBJ2-7	CAWTPGVSYEQYF	TGTGCCTGGACCCCAGGGGTCTCCTACGAGCAGTACTTC
TRBV13	TRBD2	NA	TRBJ2-7	CASSSGRSYEQYF	TGTGCCAGCTCTAGCGGGAGATCCTACGAGCAGTACTTC
TRBV2	NA	NA	TRBJ1-2	CASSEPGQNYGYTF	TGTGCCAGCAGTGAACCGGGGCAGAACTATGGCTACACCTTC
TRBV4-1	TRBD2	NA	TRBJ2-7	CASSQGVQRDYYEQYF	TGCGCCAGCAGCCAAGGGGTCCAGCGGGACTACTACGAGCAGTACTTC